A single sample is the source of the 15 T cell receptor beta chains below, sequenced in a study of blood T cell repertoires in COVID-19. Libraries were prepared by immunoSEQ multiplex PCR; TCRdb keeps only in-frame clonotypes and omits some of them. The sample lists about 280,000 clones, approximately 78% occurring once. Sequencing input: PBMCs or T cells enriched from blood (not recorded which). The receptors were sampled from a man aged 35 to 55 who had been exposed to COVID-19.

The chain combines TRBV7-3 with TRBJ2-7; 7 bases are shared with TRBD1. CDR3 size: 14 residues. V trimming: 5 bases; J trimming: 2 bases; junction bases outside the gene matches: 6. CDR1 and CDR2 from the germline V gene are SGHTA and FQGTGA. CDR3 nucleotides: TGTGCCAGCAGCCCAGGGGGATTTGCCTACGAGCAGTACTTC. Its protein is CASSPGGFAYEQYF.

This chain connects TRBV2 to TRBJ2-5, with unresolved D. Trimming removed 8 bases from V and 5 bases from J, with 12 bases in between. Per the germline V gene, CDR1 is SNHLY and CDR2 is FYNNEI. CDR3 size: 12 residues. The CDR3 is CASASIIETQYF. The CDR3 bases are TGTGCCAGCGCCTCTATCATCGAGACCCAGTACTTC.

This CDR3 is CAISGQINYGYTF. The CDR3 DNA follows: TGTGCCATCAGTGGACAGATAAACTATGGCTACACCTTC. The chain is built from TRBV10-3 and TRBJ1-2, with a weak D call TRBD1 (5 bases). Deletions cut 4 bases from V and 2 bases from J, with 8 bases between. The germline V gene encodes CDR1 ENHRY and CDR2 SYGVKD. CDR3 length equals 13 residues.

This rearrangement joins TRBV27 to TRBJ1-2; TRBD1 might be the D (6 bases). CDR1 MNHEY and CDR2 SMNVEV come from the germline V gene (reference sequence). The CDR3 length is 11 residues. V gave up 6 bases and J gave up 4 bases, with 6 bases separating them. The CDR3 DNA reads TGTGCCAGCAGGACAGGCTATGGCTACACCTTC. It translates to CASRTGYGYTF.

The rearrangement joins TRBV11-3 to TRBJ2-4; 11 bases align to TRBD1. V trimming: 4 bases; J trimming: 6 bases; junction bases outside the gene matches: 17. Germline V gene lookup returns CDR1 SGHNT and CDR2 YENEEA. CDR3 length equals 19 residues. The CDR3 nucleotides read TGTGCCAGCAGCTCCCCCCGGACAGGGGGCCGATCAATTAGAAACATTCAGTACTTC. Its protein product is CASSSPRTGGRSIRNIQYF.

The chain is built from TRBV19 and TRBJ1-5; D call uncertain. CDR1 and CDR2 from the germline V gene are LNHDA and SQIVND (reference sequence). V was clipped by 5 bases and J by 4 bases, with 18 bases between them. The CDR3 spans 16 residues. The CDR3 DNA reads TGTGCCAGTAGTGCTTGGGTCTTGGTCAGGAATCAGCCCCAGCATTTT. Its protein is CASSAWVLVRNQPQHF.

CDR3: CASSWTGLNEKLFF. CDR3 DNA: TGCGCCAGCAGCTGGACAGGGCTTAATGAAAAACTGTTTTTT. This chain connects TRBV5-1 to TRBJ1-4; 8 bases map to TRBD1. Germline V CDR1 and CDR2: SGHRS, YFSETQ. The junction had 2 bases not matched to a gene; V was cut back by 3 bases and J by 4 bases. The CDR3 has 14 amino acids.

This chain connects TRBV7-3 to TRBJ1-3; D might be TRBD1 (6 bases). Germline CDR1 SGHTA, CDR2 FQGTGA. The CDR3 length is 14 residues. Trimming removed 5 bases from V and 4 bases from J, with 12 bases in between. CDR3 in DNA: TGTGCCAGCAGCAAACAGGGAGCGGGAAACACCATATATTTT. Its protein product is CASSKQGAGNTIYF.

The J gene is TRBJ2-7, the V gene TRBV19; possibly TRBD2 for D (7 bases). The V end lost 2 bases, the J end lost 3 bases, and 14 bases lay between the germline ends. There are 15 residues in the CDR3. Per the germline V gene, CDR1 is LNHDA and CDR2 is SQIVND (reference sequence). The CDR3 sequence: CASSITGGKYYEQYF. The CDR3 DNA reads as TGTGCCAGTAGTATAACGGGGGGCAAATACTACGAGCAGTACTTC.

CDR3 residues: CARQSGPSYEQYF. DNA for the CDR3: TGTGCCAGACAAAGCGGGCCCTCCTACGAGCAGTACTTC. The gene calls are TRBV5-3 and TRBJ2-7, with D perhaps matching TRBD2 (6 bases). TRBV5-3 is an ORF for which the function is uncertain. The CDR3 has 13 residues. V was cut by 7 bases and J by 0 bases, with 11 bases left in between.

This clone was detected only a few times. CDR3 region: CASSPTGIYGYTF. In nucleotides, the CDR3 is TGTGCCAGCAGCCCGACAGGGATCTATGGCTACACCTTC. The chain links TRBV5-6 to TRBJ1-2, with 7 bases aligning to TRBD1. The CDR3 sequence is 13 residues long. Germline CDR1 SGHDT, CDR2 YYEEEE. The ends lost 4 bases at V and 4 bases at J; junction bases unmatched: 4.

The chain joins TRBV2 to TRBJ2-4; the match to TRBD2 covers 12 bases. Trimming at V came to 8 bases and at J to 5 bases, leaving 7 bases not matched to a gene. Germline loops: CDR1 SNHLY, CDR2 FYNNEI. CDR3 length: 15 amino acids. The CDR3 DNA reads TGTGCCAGCCAGACTAGCGGGAGAGGCGAAAACATTCAGTACTTC. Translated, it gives CASQTSGRGENIQYF.

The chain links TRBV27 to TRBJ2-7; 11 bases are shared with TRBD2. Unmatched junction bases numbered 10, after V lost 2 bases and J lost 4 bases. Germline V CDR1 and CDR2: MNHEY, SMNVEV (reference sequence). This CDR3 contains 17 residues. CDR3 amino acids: CASSLQGTSGSWYEQYF. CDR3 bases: TGTGCCAGCAGTTTACAGGGTACTAGCGGGAGTTGGTACGAGCAGTACTTC.

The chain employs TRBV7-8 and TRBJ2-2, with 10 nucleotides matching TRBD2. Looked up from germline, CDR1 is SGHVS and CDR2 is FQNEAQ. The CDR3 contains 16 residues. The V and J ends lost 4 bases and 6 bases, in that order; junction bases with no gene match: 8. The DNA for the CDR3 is TGTGCCAGCAGCTCGCGGGCACTAGCGGGGTCCGGGGAGCTGTTTTTT. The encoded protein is CASSSRALAGSGELFF.

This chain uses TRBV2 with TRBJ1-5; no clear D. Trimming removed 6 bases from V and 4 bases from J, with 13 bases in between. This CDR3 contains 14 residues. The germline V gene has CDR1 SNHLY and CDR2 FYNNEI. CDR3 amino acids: CASSPEGGNQPQHF. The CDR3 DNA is TGTGCCAGCAGCCCGGAGGGAGGAAATCAGCCCCAGCATTTT.